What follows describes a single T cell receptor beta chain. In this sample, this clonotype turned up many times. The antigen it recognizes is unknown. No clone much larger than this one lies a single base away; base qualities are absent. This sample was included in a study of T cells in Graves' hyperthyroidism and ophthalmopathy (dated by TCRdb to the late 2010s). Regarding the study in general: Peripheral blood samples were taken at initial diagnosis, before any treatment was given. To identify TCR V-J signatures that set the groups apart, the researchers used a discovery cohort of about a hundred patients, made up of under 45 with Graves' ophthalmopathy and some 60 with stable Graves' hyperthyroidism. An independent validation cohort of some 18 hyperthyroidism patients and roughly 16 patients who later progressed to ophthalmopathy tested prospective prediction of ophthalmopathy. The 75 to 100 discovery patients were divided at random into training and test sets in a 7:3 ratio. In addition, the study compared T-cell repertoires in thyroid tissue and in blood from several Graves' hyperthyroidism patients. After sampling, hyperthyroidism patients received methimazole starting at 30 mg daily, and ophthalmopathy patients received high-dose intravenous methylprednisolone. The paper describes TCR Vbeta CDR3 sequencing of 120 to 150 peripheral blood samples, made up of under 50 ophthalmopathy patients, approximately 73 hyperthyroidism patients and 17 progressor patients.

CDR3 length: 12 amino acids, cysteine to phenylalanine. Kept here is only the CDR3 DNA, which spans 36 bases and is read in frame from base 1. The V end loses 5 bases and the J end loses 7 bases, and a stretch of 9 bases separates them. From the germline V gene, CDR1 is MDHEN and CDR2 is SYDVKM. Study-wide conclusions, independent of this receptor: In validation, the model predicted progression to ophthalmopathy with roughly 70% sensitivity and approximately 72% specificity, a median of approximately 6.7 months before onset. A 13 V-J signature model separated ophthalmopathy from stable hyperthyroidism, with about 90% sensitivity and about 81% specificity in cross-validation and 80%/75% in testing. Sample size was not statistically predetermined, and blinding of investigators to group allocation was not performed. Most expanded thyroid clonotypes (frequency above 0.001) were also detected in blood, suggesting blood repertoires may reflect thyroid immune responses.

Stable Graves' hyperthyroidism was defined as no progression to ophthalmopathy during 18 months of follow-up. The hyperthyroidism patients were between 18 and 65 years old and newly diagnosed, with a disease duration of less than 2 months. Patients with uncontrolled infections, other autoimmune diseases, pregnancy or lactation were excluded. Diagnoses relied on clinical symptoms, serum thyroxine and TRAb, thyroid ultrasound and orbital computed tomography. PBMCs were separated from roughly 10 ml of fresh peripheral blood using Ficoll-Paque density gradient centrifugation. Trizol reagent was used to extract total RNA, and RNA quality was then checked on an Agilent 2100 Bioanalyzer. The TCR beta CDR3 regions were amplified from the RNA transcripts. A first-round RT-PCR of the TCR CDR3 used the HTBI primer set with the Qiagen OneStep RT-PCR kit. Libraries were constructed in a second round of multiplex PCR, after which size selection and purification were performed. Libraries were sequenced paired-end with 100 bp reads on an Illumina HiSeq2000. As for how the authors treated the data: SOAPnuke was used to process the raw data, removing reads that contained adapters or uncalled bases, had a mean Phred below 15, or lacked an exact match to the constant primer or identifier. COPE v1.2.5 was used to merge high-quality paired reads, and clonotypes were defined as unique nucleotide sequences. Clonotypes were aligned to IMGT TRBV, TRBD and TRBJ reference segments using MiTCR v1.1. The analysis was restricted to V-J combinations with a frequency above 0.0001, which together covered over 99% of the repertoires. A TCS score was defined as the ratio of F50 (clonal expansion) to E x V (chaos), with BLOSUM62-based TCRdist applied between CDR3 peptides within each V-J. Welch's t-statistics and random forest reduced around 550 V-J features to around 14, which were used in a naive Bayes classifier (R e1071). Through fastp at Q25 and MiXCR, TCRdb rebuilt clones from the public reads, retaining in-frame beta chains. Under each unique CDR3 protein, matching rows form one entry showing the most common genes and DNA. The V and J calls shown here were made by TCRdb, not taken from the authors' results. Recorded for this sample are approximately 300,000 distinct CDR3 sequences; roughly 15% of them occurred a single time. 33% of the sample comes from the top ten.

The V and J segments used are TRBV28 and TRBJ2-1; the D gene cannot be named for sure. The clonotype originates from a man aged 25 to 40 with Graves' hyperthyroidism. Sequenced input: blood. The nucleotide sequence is TGTGCCAGCAGTGTCCCCGGGAATGAGCAGTTCTTC. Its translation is CASSVPGNEQFF.